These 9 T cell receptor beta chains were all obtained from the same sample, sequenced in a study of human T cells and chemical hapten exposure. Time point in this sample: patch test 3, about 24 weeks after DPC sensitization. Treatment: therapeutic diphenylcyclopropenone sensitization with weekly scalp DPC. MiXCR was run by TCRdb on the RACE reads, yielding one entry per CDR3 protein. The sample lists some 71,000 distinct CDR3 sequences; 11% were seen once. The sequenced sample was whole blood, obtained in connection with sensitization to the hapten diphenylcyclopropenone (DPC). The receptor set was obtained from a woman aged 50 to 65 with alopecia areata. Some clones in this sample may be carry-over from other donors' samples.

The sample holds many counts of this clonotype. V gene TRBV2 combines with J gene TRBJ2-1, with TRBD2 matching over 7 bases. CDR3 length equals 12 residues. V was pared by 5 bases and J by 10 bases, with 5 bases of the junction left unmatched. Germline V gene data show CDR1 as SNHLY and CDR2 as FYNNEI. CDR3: CASSPQLAEQFF. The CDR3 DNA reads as TGTGCCAGCAGTCCTCAACTAGCGGAGCAGTTCTTC.

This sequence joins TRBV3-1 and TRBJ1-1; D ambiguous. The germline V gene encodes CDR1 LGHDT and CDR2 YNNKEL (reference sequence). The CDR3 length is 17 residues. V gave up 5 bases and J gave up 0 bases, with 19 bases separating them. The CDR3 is CASSSREFASMNTEAFF. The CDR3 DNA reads TGTGCCAGCAGCTCCCGGGAGTTCGCGTCCATGAACACTGAAGCTTTCTTT.

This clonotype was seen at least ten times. The CDR3 nucleotides read TGTGCCAGCAGCGCCGGAACCTCGGGCACAGATACGCAGTATTTT. It yields the protein CASSAGTSGTDTQYF. The chain employs TRBV5-5 and TRBJ2-3; D not certain. Germline lookup yields CDR1 SGHKS and CDR2 YYEKEE (reference sequence). CDR3 length: 15 residues. Trimming stripped 4 bases from V and 1 base from J, with 13 bases between. The variable domain in full, with the rest retrieved from reference TRBV5-5 and TRBJ2-3, is DAGVTQSPTHLIKTRGQQVTLRCSPISGHKSVSWYQQVLGQGPQFIFQYYEKEERGRGNFPDRFSARQFPNYSSELNVNALLLGDSALYLCASSAGTSGTDTQYFGPGTRLTVL.

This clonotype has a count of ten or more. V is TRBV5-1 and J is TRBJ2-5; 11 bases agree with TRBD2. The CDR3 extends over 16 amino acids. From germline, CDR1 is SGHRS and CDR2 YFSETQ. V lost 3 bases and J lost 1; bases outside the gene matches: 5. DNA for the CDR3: TGCGCCAGCAGCTCCGCTAGCGGGAGGCTCCAAGAGACCCAGTACTTC. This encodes CASSSASGRLQETQYF.

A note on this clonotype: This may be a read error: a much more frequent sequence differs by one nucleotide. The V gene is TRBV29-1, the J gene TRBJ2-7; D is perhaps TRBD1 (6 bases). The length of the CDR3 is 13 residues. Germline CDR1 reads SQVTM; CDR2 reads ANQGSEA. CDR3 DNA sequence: TGCGGCGCACGGGACACCAGAACCCGCGAGCAGTACTTC. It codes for CGARDTRTREQYF.

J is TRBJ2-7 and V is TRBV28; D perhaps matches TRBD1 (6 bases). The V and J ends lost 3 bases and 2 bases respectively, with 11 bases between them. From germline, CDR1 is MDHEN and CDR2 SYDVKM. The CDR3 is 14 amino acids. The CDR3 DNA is TGTGCCAGCAGTTTTGGGGGCTCCCCCTACGAGCAGTACTTC. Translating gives CASSFGGSPYEQYF.

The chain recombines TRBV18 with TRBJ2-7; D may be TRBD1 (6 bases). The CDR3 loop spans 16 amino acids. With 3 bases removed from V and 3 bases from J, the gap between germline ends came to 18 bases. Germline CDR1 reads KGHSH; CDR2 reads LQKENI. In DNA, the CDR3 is TGTGCCAGCTCACCCATCGGACAGCGAGGGGACTACGAGCAGTACTTC. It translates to CASSPIGQRGDYEQYF.

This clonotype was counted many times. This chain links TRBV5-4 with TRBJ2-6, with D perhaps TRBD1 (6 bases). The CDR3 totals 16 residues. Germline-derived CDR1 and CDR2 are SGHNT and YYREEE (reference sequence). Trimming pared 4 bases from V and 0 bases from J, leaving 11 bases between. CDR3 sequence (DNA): TGTGCCAGCAGCCCCGGACAGCTCTCTGGGGCCAACGTCCTGACTTTC. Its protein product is CASSPGQLSGANVLTF.

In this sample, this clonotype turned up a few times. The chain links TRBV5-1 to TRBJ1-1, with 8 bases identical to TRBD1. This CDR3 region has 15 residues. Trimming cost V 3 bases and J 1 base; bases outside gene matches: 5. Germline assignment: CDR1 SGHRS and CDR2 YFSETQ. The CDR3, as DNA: TGCGCCAGCAGCTGGACAGGGAGCACGAACACTGAAGCTTTCTTT. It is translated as CASSWTGSTNTEAFF.